The rows below give T cell receptor beta chains drawn from one sample of a study of blood T cell repertoires in COVID-19. Produced via immunoSEQ multiplex PCR; TCRdb's table is partial and in-frame only. The data hold roughly 170,000 clones, with 80% to 90% observed a single time. The specimen was peripheral blood. Source of these receptors: a man in his forties who had recovered from COVID-19. CDR3s include the opening cysteine and the closing phenylalanine or tryptophan. A D gene is named only where the DNA matches it firmly. Size is stated for part of the rows, as once, few or many counts, or as a class when the clone is expanded.

clone_size: .; v_call: TRBV30; j_call: TRBJ1-1; d_call: .; cdr3_aa: CAWGRKNTEAFF; cdr3_nt: TGTGCCTGGGGGCGGAAGAACACTGAAGCTTTCTTT
clone_size: .; v_call: TRBV5-1; j_call: TRBJ1-4; d_call: .; cdr3_aa: CASSLAGEKLFF; cdr3_nt: TGCGCCAGCAGCTTGGCCGGGGAAAAACTGTTTTTT
clone_size: .; v_call: TRBV4-3; j_call: TRBJ1-3; d_call: .; cdr3_aa: CASSQGSGREHSGNTIYF; cdr3_nt: TGCGCCAGCAGCCAAGGGAGTGGCCGTGAACACTCTGGAAACACCATATATTTT
clone_size: .; v_call: TRBV4-1; j_call: TRBJ1-2; d_call: TRBD1; cdr3_aa: CASRRQGETYGYTF; cdr3_nt: TGCGCCAGCAGGAGACAGGGAGAAACCTATGGCTACACCTTC
clone_size: .; v_call: TRBV29-1; j_call: TRBJ1-2; d_call: TRBD1; cdr3_aa: CSVEWSRDSILYGYTF; cdr3_nt: TGCAGCGTTGAATGGTCCAGGGACAGTATACTCTATGGCTACACCTTC
clone_size: .; v_call: TRBV5-4; j_call: TRBJ2-7; d_call: .; cdr3_aa: CASTREQGTYEQYF; cdr3_nt: TGTGCCAGCACCAGAGAGCAGGGGACCTACGAGCAGTACTTC
clone_size: .; v_call: TRBV18; j_call: TRBJ1-4; d_call: TRBD1; cdr3_aa: CASLGQGEEKLFF; cdr3_nt: TGTGCCAGCTTGGGACAGGGAGAGGAAAAACTGTTTTTT
clone_size: .; v_call: TRBV19; j_call: TRBJ1-6; d_call: TRBD1; cdr3_aa: CASSRDRGSNSPLHF; cdr3_nt: TGTGCCAGTAGCCGGGACAGGGGAAGTAATTCACCCCTCCACTTT
clone_size: .; v_call: TRBV5-4; j_call: TRBJ2-4; d_call: .; cdr3_aa: CASSLDGILAKNIQYF; cdr3_nt: TGTGCCAGCAGCTTGGACGGGATATTAGCCAAAAACATTCAGTACTTC
clone_size: once; v_call: TRBV6-5; j_call: TRBJ1-5; d_call: .; cdr3_aa: CASSPGHIQPQHF; cdr3_nt: TGTGCCAGCAGTCCCGGTCATATACAGCCCCAGCATTTT
clone_size: .; v_call: TRBV24-1; j_call: TRBJ2-1; d_call: .; cdr3_aa: CATSDPRGEEQFF; cdr3_nt: TGTGCCACCAGTGACCCTCGTGGGGAGGAGCAGTTCTTC
clone_size: few; v_call: TRBV4-2; j_call: TRBJ1-6; d_call: .; cdr3_aa: CASSQDRDNSPLHF; cdr3_nt: TGTGCCAGCAGCCAGGACAGAGATAATTCACCCCTCCACTTT
clone_size: .; v_call: TRBV7-2; j_call: TRBJ1-6; d_call: .; cdr3_aa: CASSLSTGRSSYNSPLHF; cdr3_nt: TGTGCCAGCAGCTTGTCCACAGGGCGAAGTTCCTATAATTCACCCCTCCACTTT
clone_size: .; v_call: TRBV18; j_call: TRBJ2-7; d_call: TRBD1; cdr3_aa: CASSPGGGGHEQYF; cdr3_nt: TGTGCCAGCTCCCCAGGGGGCGGTGGCCACGAGCAGTACTTC
clone_size: .; v_call: TRBV11-3; j_call: TRBJ2-3; d_call: .; cdr3_aa: CASSSGRGHRSTDTQYF; cdr3_nt: TGTGCCAGCAGCTCCGGTAGGGGCCATAGAAGCACAGATACGCAGTATTTT
clone_size: .; v_call: TRBV30; j_call: TRBJ2-2; d_call: TRBD1; cdr3_aa: CATGQGSGYTGELFF; cdr3_nt: TGTGCCACGGGACAGGGATCAGGGTACACCGGGGAGCTGTTTTTT
clone_size: .; v_call: TRBV27; j_call: TRBJ2-7; d_call: .; cdr3_aa: CASSLTPNYEQYF; cdr3_nt: TGTGCCAGCAGTTTAACACCGAACTACGAGCAGTACTTC
clone_size: .; v_call: TRBV29-1; j_call: TRBJ2-5; d_call: .; cdr3_aa: CSVETLGTQYF; cdr3_nt: TGCAGCGTTGAGACTTTAGGAACCCAGTACTTC
clone_size: .; v_call: TRBV19; j_call: TRBJ2-7; d_call: TRBD1; cdr3_aa: CATSDRGLYEQYF; cdr3_nt: TGTGCCACCTCGGACAGGGGACTATACGAGCAGTACTTC
clone_size: .; v_call: TRBV5-4; j_call: TRBJ2-2; d_call: TRBD2; cdr3_aa: CASSLGSGVTGELFF; cdr3_nt: TGTGCCAGCAGCTTGGGTAGCGGGGTAACCGGGGAGCTGTTTTTT
clone_size: .; v_call: TRBV28; j_call: TRBJ1-6; d_call: .; cdr3_aa: CASSSPGSPLHF; cdr3_nt: TGTGCCAGCAGTTCCCCGGGTTCACCCCTCCACTTT
clone_size: once; v_call: TRBV16; j_call: TRBJ2-5; d_call: TRBD1; cdr3_aa: CASSRTYRGQETQYF; cdr3_nt: TGTGCCAGCAGCCGGACTTACAGGGGACAAGAGACCCAGTACTTC
clone_size: .; v_call: TRBV12-3/TRBV12-4; j_call: TRBJ2-2; d_call: .; cdr3_aa: CASSLFGSGELFF; cdr3_nt: TGTGCCAGCAGTTTATTTGGCAGCGGGGAGCTGTTTTTT
clone_size: .; v_call: TRBV4-2; j_call: TRBJ2-7; d_call: TRBD2; cdr3_aa: CASSPPAGLGYEQYF; cdr3_nt: TGTGCCAGCAGCCCCCCTGCGGGACTAGGTTACGAGCAGTACTTC
clone_size: .; v_call: TRBV4-2; j_call: TRBJ2-7; d_call: TRBD2; cdr3_aa: CASSQDLAGRSYEQYF; cdr3_nt: TGTGCCAGCAGCCAAGATCTAGCGGGGAGATCCTACGAGCAGTACTTC
clone_size: .; v_call: TRBV12-3/TRBV12-4; j_call: TRBJ2-5; d_call: .; cdr3_aa: CASKNRAETQYF; cdr3_nt: TGTGCCAGCAAAAACAGGGCAGAGACCCAGTACTTC
clone_size: few; v_call: TRBV4-3; j_call: TRBJ1-4; d_call: .; cdr3_aa: CASSQDRAGEKLFF; cdr3_nt: TGCGCCAGCAGCCAAGACAGGGCTGGTGAAAAACTGTTTTTT
clone_size: .; v_call: TRBV3-1/TRBV3-2; j_call: TRBJ1-5; d_call: TRBD1; cdr3_aa: CASSPADRRGNQPQHF; cdr3_nt: TGTGCCAGCAGCCCCGCGGACAGGAGGGGCAATCAGCCCCAGCATTTT
clone_size: .; v_call: TRBV10-1; j_call: TRBJ2-1; d_call: .; cdr3_aa: CASRGASSYNEQFF; cdr3_nt: TGCGCCAGCAGGGGGGCTAGCAGCTACAATGAGCAGTTCTTC
clone_size: .; v_call: TRBV27; j_call: TRBJ1-5; d_call: .; cdr3_aa: CASSKTVYNQPQHF; cdr3_nt: TGTGCCAGCAGTAAGACAGTCTACAATCAGCCCCAGCATTTT
clone_size: .; v_call: TRBV18; j_call: TRBJ1-5; d_call: .; cdr3_aa: CASSPVADNQPQHF; cdr3_nt: TGTGCCAGCTCACCCGTGGCAGACAATCAGCCCCAGCATTTT
clone_size: .; v_call: TRBV12-3/TRBV12-4; j_call: TRBJ1-2; d_call: .; cdr3_aa: CASSLSPRGGYTF; cdr3_nt: TGTGCCAGCAGTTTAAGTCCAAGGGGTGGCTACACCTTC
clone_size: .; v_call: TRBV3-1/TRBV3-2; j_call: TRBJ1-1; d_call: .; cdr3_aa: CASSQEPGNTEAFF; cdr3_nt: TGTGCCAGCAGCCAAGAACCGGGAAACACTGAAGCTTTCTTT
clone_size: .; v_call: TRBV24-1; j_call: TRBJ2-3; d_call: .; cdr3_aa: CATSDPRVGGSSTDTQYF; cdr3_nt: TGTGCCACCAGTGATCCCAGAGTGGGGGGTAGTAGCACAGATACGCAGTATTTT
clone_size: .; v_call: TRBV10-3; j_call: TRBJ2-7; d_call: TRBD2; cdr3_aa: CAIREGLALSYEQYF; cdr3_nt: TGTGCCATCAGGGAAGGACTAGCGCTGTCCTACGAGCAGTACTTC